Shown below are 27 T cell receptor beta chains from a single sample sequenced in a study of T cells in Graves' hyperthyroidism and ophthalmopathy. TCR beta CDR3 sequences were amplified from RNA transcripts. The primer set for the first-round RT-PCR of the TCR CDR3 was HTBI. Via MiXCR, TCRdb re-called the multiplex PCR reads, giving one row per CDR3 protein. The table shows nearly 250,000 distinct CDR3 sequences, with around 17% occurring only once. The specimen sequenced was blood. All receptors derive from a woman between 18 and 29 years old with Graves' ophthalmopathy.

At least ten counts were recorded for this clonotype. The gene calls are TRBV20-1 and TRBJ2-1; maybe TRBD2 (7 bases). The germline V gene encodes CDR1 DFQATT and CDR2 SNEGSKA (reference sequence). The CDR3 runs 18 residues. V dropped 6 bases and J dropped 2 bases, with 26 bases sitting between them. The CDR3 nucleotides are TGCAGTGCAGAAACCGGGACTATAGGGGGTAGGGCCTACAATGAGCAGTTCTTC. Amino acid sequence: CSAETGTIGGRAYNEQFF.

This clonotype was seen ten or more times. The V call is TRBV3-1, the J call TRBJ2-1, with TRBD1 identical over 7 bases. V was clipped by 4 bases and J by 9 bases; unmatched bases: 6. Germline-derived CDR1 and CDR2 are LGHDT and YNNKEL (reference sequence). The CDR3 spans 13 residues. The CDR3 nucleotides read TGTGCCAGCAGCCTTTACAGGGGTGGTGAGCAGTTCTTC. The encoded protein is CASSLYRGGEQFF.

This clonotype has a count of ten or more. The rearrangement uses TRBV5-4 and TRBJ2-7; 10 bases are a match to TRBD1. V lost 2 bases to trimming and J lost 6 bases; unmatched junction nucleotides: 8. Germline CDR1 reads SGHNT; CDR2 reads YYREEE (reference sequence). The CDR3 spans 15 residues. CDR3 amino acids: CASSLGRQGASEQYF. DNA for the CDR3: TGTGCCAGCAGCTTAGGGAGACAGGGGGCTTCCGAGCAGTACTTC.

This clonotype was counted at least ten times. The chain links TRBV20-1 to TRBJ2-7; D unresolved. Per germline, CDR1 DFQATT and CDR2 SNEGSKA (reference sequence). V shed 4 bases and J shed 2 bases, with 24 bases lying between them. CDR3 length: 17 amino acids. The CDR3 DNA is TGCAGTGCTACTACAGAAGGCGAAACCCCTCCACCCTACGAGCAGTACTTC. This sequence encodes CSATTEGETPPPYEQYF.

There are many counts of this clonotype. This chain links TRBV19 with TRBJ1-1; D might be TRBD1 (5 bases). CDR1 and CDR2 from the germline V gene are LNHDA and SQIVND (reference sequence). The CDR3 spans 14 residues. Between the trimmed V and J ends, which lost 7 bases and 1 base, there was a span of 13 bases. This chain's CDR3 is CASNGRQPNTEAFF. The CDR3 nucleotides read TGTGCCAGTAATGGCCGACAGCCGAACACTGAAGCTTTCTTT.

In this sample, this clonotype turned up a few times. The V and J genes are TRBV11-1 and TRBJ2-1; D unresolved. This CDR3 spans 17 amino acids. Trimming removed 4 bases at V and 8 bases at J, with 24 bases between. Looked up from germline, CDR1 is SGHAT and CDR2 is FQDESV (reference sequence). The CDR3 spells CASSSTDPRSRFDEQFF. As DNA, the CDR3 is TGTGCCAGCAGCTCTACGGACCCCAGATCACGCTTCGATGAGCAGTTCTTC.

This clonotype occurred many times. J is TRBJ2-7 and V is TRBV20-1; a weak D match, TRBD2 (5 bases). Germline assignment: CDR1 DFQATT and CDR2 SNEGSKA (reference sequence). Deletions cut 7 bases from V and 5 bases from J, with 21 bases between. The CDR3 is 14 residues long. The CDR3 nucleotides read TGCAGTGGCCTCAAGTCGATAGCGTTAGACGAGCAGTACTTC. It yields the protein CSGLKSIALDEQYF.

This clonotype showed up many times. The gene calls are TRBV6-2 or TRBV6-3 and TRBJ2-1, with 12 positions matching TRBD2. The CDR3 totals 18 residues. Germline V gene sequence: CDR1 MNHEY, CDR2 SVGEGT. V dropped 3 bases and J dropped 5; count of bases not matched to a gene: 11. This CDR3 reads CASSYRTSGTPGDNEQFF. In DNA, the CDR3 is TGTGCCAGCAGTTATCGGACTAGCGGGACCCCAGGGGACAATGAGCAGTTCTTC.

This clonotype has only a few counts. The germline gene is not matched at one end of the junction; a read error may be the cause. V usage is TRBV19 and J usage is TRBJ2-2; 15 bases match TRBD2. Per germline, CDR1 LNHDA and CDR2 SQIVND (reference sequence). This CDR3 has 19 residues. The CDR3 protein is CASSILGLAGGPNTGELLF. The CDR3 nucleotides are TGTGCCAGTAGTATATTGGGACTAGCGGGAGGTCCGAACACCGGGGAGCTGTTGTTT.

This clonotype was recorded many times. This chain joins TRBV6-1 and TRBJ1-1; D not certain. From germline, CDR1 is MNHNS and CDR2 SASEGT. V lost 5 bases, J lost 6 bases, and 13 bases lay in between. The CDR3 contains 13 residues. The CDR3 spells CASSRWATSEAFF. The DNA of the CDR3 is TGTGCCAGCAGTAGGTGGGCGACGTCTGAAGCTTTCTTT.

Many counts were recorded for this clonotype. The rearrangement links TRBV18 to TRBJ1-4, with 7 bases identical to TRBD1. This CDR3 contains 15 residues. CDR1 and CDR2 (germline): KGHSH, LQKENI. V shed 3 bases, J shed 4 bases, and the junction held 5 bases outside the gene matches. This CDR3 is CASSPRQGYNEKLFF. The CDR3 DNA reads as TGTGCCAGCTCACCGAGACAGGGATATAATGAAAAACTGTTTTTT.

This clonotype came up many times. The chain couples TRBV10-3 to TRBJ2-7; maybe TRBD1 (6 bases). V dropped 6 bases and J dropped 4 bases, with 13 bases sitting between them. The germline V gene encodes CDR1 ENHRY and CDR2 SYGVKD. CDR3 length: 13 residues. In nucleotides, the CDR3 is TGTGCCATCAGCCGGGACACCTATTACGAGCAGTACTTC. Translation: CAISRDTYYEQYF.

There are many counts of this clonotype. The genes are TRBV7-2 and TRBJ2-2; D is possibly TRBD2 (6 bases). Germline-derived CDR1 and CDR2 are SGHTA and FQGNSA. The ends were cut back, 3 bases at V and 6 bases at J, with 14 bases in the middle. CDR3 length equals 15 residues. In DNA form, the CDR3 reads TGTGCCAGCAGCTTGGTTTCCGGGAGCCCCGGGGAGCTGTTTTTT. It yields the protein CASSLVSGSPGELFF.

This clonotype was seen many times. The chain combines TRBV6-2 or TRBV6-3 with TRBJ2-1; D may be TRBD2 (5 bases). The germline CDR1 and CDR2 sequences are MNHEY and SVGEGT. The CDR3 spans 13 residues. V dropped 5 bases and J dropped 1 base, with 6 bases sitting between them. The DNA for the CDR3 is TGTGCCAGCAGTACGGGGTCCTACAATGAGCAGTTCTTC. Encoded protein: CASSTGSYNEQFF.

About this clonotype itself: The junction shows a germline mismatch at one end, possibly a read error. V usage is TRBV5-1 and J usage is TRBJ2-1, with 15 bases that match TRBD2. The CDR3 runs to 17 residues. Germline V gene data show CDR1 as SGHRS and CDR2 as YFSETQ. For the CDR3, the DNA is TGTGCCAGCAGCTCTGGACTAGCGGGGGGGCCGCAATATGAGCAGTTCTTC. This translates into CASSSGLAGGPQYEQFF.

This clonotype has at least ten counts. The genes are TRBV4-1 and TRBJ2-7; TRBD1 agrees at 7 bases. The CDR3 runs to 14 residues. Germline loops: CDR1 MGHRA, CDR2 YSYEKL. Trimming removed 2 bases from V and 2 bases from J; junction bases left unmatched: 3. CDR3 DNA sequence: TGCGCCAGCAGCCAAAACAGGGGACCCTACGAGCAGTACTTC. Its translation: CASSQNRGPYEQYF.

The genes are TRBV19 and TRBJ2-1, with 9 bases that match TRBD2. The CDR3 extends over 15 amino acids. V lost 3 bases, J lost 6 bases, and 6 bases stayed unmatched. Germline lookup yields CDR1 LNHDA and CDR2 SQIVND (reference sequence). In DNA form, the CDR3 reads TGTGCCAGTAGTATTAGCCTAGCGGGGCTCAATGAGCAGTTCTTC. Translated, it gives CASSISLAGLNEQFF.

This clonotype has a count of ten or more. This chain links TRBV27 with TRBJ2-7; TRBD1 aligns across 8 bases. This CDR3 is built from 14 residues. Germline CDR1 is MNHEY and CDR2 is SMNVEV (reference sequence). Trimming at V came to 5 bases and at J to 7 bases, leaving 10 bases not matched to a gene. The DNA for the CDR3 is TGTGCCAGCAGTCTGTCCCAGGGGGCGAGTGAGCAGTACTTC. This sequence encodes CASSLSQGASEQYF.

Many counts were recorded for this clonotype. CDR3 amino acids: CASSVGPSYEQYF. The CDR3 coding sequence is TGTGCCAGCAGTGTTGGGCCCTCCTACGAGCAGTACTTC. V usage is TRBV6-4 and J usage is TRBJ2-7; D remains ambiguous. In germline, CDR1 is MRHNA, CDR2 SNTAGT. V was trimmed by 4 bases and J by 0 bases, leaving 7 bases between them. This CDR3 has 13 residues.

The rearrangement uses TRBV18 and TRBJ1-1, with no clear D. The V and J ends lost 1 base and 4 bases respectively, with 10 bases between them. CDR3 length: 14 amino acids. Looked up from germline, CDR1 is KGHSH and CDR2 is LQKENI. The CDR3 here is CASSPLRATTEAFF. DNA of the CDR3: TGTGCCAGCTCACCACTACGGGCGACCACTGAAGCTTTCTTT.

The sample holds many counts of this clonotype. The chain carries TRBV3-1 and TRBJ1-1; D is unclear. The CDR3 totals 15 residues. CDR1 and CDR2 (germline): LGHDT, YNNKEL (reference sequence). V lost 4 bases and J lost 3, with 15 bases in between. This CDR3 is CASSRGGGRDTEAFF. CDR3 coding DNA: TGTGCCAGCAGCCGCGGCGGAGGGAGGGACACTGAAGCTTTCTTT.

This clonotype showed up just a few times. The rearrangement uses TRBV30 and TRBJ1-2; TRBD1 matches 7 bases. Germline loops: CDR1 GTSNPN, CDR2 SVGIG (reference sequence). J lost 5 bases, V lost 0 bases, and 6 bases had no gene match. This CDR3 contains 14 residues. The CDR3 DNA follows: TGTGCCTGGAGTGTGACAGGGATGGGATATGGCTACACCTTC. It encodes CAWSVTGMGYGYTF.

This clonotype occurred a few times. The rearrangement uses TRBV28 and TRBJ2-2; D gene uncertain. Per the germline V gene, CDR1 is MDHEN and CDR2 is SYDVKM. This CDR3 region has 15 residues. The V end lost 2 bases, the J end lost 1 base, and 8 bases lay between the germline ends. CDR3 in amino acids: CASSLMPMNTGELFF. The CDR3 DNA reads TGTGCCAGCAGTTTAATGCCGATGAACACCGGGGAGCTGTTTTTT.

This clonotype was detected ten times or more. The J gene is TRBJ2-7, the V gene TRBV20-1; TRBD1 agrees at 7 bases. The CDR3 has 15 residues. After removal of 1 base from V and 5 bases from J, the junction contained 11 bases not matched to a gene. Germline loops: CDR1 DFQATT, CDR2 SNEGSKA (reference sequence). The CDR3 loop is CSARAGTGVLNEQYF. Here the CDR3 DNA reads TGCAGTGCTAGAGCTGGAACAGGGGTTCTCAACGAGCAGTACTTC.

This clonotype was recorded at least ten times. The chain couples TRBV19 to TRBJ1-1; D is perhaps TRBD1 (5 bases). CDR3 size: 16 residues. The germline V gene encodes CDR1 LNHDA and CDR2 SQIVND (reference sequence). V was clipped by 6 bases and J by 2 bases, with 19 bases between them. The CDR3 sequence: CASSNMGQGINTEAFF. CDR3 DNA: TGTGCCAGTAGCAACATGGGGCAGGGAATCAACACTGAAGCTTTCTTT.

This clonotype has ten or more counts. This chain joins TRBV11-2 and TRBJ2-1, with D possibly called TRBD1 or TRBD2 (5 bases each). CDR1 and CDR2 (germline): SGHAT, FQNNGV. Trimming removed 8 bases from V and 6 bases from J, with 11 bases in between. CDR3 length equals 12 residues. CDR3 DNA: TGTGCCAGCGCAGGGACCATCAATGAGCAGTTCTTC. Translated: CASAGTINEQFF.

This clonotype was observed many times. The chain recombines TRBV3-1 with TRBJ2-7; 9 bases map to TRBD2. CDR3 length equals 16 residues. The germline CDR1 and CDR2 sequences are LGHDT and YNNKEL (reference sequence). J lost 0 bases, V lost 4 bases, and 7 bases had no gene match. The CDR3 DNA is TGTGCCAGCAGCCGATCTAGCGGGACCATCTCCTACGAGCAGTACTTC. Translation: CASSRSSGTISYEQYF.